A selection of T cell receptor beta chains follows, all from one sample in a study of T-cell reconstitution after alpha-beta-depleted transplantation in children. One entry per CDR3 protein results from TCRdb running MiXCR on the PCR reads. Of about 640,000 distinct CDR3 sequences listed, 16% were seen once; the top ten hold 0.85% to 1.3%. This material consisted of PBMCs from the stem cell graft donor, taken from the stem cell graft. Receptors were obtained from a human donor who donated a stem cell graft to a child with acute myeloid leukemia. CDR3s include the opening cysteine and the closing phenylalanine or tryptophan. A D gene is named only where the DNA matches it firmly. Clone size is not always given. Where it is, it says once, few, many or a class for expanded clones.

TRBV12-3/TRBV12-4,NA,TRBJ1-1,many,CASSLLSGNTEAFF,TGTGCCAGCAGTTTGCTATCAGGGAACACTGAAGCTTTCTTT
TRBV29-1,NA,TRBJ1-1,many,CSVEGLGNTEAFF,TGCAGCGTTGAAGGATTGGGCAACACTGAAGCTTTCTTT
TRBV7-8,NA,TRBJ2-1,NA,CASSLAGPSANEQFF,TGTGCCAGCAGCTTAGCGGGACCATCGGCGAATGAGCAGTTCTTC
TRBV10-3,NA,TRBJ2-2,many,CAISESAGNTGELFF,TGTGCCATCAGTGAGTCGGCCGGGAACACCGGGGAGCTGTTTTTT
TRBV24-1,NA,TRBJ2-1,few,CATRGDGGSYNEQFF,TGTGCCACCAGGGGGGACGGGGGTTCCTACAATGAGCAGTTCTTC
TRBV20-1,TRBD2,TRBJ2-1,many,CSARDHRGGDNEQFF,TGCAGTGCTAGAGATCACCGGGGGGGCGACAATGAGCAGTTCTTC
TRBV11-2,TRBD1,TRBJ1-1,NA,CASARGLTEAFF,TGTGCCAGCGCAAGGGGGCTAACTGAAGCTTTCTTT
TRBV20-1,NA,TRBJ2-5,many,CSAGGRGLQTQYF,TGCAGTGCCGGAGGGAGGGGGCTCCAGACCCAGTACTTC
TRBV7-2,NA,TRBJ2-1,NA,CASSPPQGRGYNEQFF,TGTGCCAGCAGCCCTCCGCAGGGGCGTGGCTACAATGAGCAGTTCTTC
TRBV20-1,TRBD2,TRBJ2-1,many,CSARDGRAGGREQFF,TGCAGTGCTAGAGATGGTAGAGCGGGGGGGCGGGAGCAGTTCTTC
TRBV15,NA,TRBJ1-5,many,CATSRQRSNQPQHF,TGTGCCACCAGCAGGCAACGGAGCAATCAGCCCCAGCATTTT
TRBV20-1,NA,TRBJ2-6,NA,CSALVSGANVLTF,TGCAGTGCGCTGGTCTCTGGGGCCAACGTCCTGACTTTC
TRBV7-2,TRBD2,TRBJ2-1,few,CARGVLAGSSSYNEQFF,TGTGCCAGAGGGGTACTAGCGGGCTCTAGCTCCTACAATGAGCAGTTCTTC
TRBV24-1,TRBD1,TRBJ2-1,few,CATSFSGTGGNEQFF,TGTGCCACCAGTTTCTCCGGGACAGGGGGGAATGAGCAGTTCTTC
TRBV20-1,TRBD2,TRBJ2-1,few,CSADSGGHNEQFF,TGCAGTGCGGACAGCGGGGGACACAATGAGCAGTTCTTC
TRBV20-1,TRBD1,TRBJ1-1,many,CSAIDRVNTEAFF,TGCAGTGCTATTGACAGGGTTAACACTGAAGCTTTCTTT
TRBV10-2,NA,TRBJ1-1,once,CASRETGSLNTEAFF,TGCGCCAGCAGGGAAACGGGCTCGCTGAACACTGAAGCTTTCTTT
TRBV20-1,NA,TRBJ1-5,many,CSASGRANQPQHF,TGCAGTGCTAGTGGCAGGGCCAATCAGCCCCAGCATTTT
TRBV29-1,NA,TRBJ1-1,many,CSVVGGGITEAFF,TGCAGCGTTGTCGGCGGCGGGATCACTGAAGCTTTCTTT
TRBV11-2,NA,TRBJ2-2,many,CASSLDWQAPDTGELFF,TGTGCCAGCAGCTTAGACTGGCAGGCTCCGGACACCGGGGAGCTGTTTTTT